Sequencing of this T cell receptor beta chain was carried out in a study of T-cell memory formation after mild COVID-19. Constant-segment primers and 5'RACE yielded cDNA libraries for TCR alpha and TCR beta, each carrying sample barcodes and UMIs. One entry per CDR3 protein results from TCRdb running MiXCR on the 5' RACE reads. The sample carries 250,000 to 300,000 distinct CDR3 sequences, roughly 15% recorded once. General study findings and limits: Researchers found some responding clones in pre-infection memory, a sign that cross-reactive memory joined.

This clonotype was seen many times. Its specificity is unknown. Trimming pared 3 bases from V and 5 bases from J, leaving 13 bases between. Germline V gene lookup returns CDR1 SQVTM and CDR2 ANQGSEA. The CDR3 covers 13 residues. This chain links TRBV29-1 with TRBJ2-5; D gene uncertain. The clonotype comes from a man between 18 and 29 years old who had mild COVID-19 (a few samples of this study predate the infection). Cell type and time point are not known. Sequenced: PBMCs or a T cell subset sorted from them (not recorded which). CDR3 nucleotides: TGCAGCGTTGAGCTAAACCTCCGGGAGACCCAGTACTTC. It encodes CSVELNLRETQYF.